The 17 T cell receptor beta chains listed next were all sequenced from one sample in a study of cytomegalovirus exposure and HLA in healthy donors. With 60 Vbeta and 13 Jbeta primers, the PCR was carried out. Here immunoSEQ multiplex PCR was the method, and the copy in TCRdb shows in-frame clones only, minus some. Found here are about 60,000 clones, roughly 80% of them singletons; the top ten hold roughly 1.6%. The sample was PBMCs. All receptors derive from a man under 40 in good health and CMV-seronegative.

V usage is TRBV18 and J usage is TRBJ1-3; D is unclear. The ends were cut back, 6 bases at V and 0 bases at J, with 9 bases in the middle. Germline V CDR1 and CDR2: KGHSH, LQKENI. The CDR3 runs to 14 residues. The chain's CDR3 is CASSPSNSGNTIYF. CDR3 DNA sequence: TGTGCCAGCTCGCCCTCTAACTCTGGAAACACCATATATTTT.

The CDR3 reads CASSYGTGLGYGYTF. CDR3 DNA: TGTGCCAGCAGTTACGGGACAGGGTTGGGCTATGGCTACACCTTC. The chain couples TRBV6-5 to TRBJ1-2, with TRBD1 matching over 9 bases. Germline V lookup: CDR1 MNHEY, CDR2 SVGAGI. The V and J ends lost 2 bases and 4 bases, in that order; junction bases with no gene match: 5. There are 15 residues in the CDR3.

The chain has TRBV7-2 and TRBJ2-7; TRBD2 agrees at 14 bases. Per germline, CDR1 SGHTA and CDR2 FQGNSA. With 0 bases clipped from V and 2 bases from J, the junction kept 3 bases outside the gene matches. There are 17 residues in the CDR3. Written as DNA, the CDR3 is TGTGCCAGCAGCTTAGCGACTAGCGGGAGGGCCCCCTACGAGCAGTACTTC. Amino acids: CASSLATSGRAPYEQYF.

This chain connects TRBV28 to TRBJ2-3; TRBD2 agrees at 10 bases. The CDR3 spans 15 residues. Germline CDR1 reads MDHEN; CDR2 reads SYDVKM. J was trimmed by 5 bases and V by 4 bases; bases with no gene match: 6. CDR3 nucleotide sequence: TGTGCCAGCAGTTCCGGGACTAGCGATGGAGATACGCAGTATTTT. This sequence encodes CASSSGTSDGDTQYF.

The V and J genes are TRBV5-1 and TRBJ2-7; 8 bases are shared with TRBD2. Looked up from germline, CDR1 is SGHRS and CDR2 is YFSETQ. V was pared by 0 bases and J by 6 bases, with 5 bases of the junction left unmatched. The length of the CDR3 is 14 residues. CDR3 in amino acids: CASSLGLAGFEQYF. In nucleotides, the CDR3 is TGCGCCAGCAGCTTGGGGTTAGCGGGGTTCGAGCAGTACTTC. Looking up the rest from reference TRBV5-1 and TRBJ2-7 gives the full variable domain: KAGVTQTPRYLIKTRGQQVTLSCSPISGHRSVSWYQQTPGQGLQFLFEYFSETQRNKGNFPGRFSGRQFSNSRSEMNVSTLELGDSALYLCASSLGLAGFEQYFGPGTRLTVT.

The chain uses TRBV30 and TRBJ1-2; D unclear. CDR1 is GTSNPN, CDR2 SVGIG, per germline (reference sequence). The length of the CDR3 is 13 residues. Deletions cut 0 bases from V and 2 bases from J, with 7 bases between. DNA of the CDR3: TGTGCCTGGAGTGTACACCAAAACTATGGCTACACCTTC. Translated: CAWSVHQNYGYTF.

The chain employs TRBV6-6 and TRBJ2-1; no firm D call. V was pared by 6 bases and J by 6 bases, with 12 bases between. Germline-derived CDR1 and CDR2 are MNHNY and SVGAGI (reference sequence). The CDR3 has 13 residues. CDR3 loop: CASRFSPRNEQFF. The DNA for the CDR3 is TGTGCCAGCAGATTCTCCCCTCGCAATGAGCAGTTCTTC.

The gene calls are TRBV7-2 and TRBJ1-4; 7 bases agree with TRBD1. V trimming: 4 bases; J trimming: 2 bases; junction bases outside the gene matches: 4. The CDR3 spans 15 residues. Germline lookup yields CDR1 SGHTA and CDR2 FQGNSA. In nucleotides, the CDR3 is TGTGCCAGCAGCTCTCAGGGGGTCACTAATGAAAAACTGTTTTTT. Its translation is CASSSQGVTNEKLFF.

This clone has just a few counts. The rearrangement joins TRBV5-1 to TRBJ1-2; 8 bases match TRBD1. CDR1 and CDR2 (germline): SGHRS, YFSETQ. V lost 5 bases to trimming and J lost 5 bases; unmatched junction nucleotides: 14. The CDR3 consists of 16 residues. The chain's CDR3 is CASRTDPTGTGYGYTF. DNA of the CDR3: TGCGCCAGCAGGACGGACCCAACCGGGACAGGATATGGCTACACCTTC.

The V gene is TRBV14, the J gene TRBJ1-4; 7 nucleotides line up with TRBD1. Looked up from germline, CDR1 is SGHDN and CDR2 is FVKESK. The CDR3 is made up of 18 amino acids. Trimming at V came to 0 bases and at J to 7 bases, leaving 14 bases not matched to a gene. Here the CDR3 reads CASSQDPFSFRGREKLFF. In DNA, the CDR3 is TGTGCCAGCAGCCAAGATCCGTTTTCTTTTAGGGGGCGTGAAAAACTGTTTTTT.

The V gene is TRBV5-4, the J gene TRBJ2-7; 9 bases agree with TRBD2. V lost 3 bases and J lost 2; bases outside the gene matches: 6. Germline lookup yields CDR1 SGHNT and CDR2 YYREEE (reference sequence). The CDR3 runs to 15 residues. The CDR3 nucleotides read TGTGCCAGCAGCTCTTGGACTAGCGCGACCTACGAGCAGTACTTC. This gives the protein CASSSWTSATYEQYF.

V usage is TRBV7-9 and J usage is TRBJ2-3, with 9 bases identical to TRBD2. The germline CDR1 and CDR2 sequences are SEHNR and FQNEAQ (reference sequence). Unmatched junction bases numbered 15, after V lost 5 bases and J lost 9 bases. There are 16 residues in the CDR3. The CDR3 sequence is CASSPVQRGVWGTQYF. The CDR3 nucleotides are TGTGCCAGCAGCCCAGTCCAGCGGGGGGTCTGGGGGACGCAGTATTTT.

CDR3 amino acids: CASSAPGISYGYTF. CDR3 DNA: TGTGCCAGCAGCGCGCCGGGGATTAGTTATGGCTACACCTTC. J is TRBJ1-2 and V is TRBV11-2; D gene unclear. The CDR3 has 14 amino acids. Germline CDR1 reads SGHAT; CDR2 reads FQNNGV. The V end was cut by 5 bases, the J end by 5 bases, with 15 bases between.

V usage is TRBV6-5 and J usage is TRBJ2-7; 8 nucleotides align to TRBD2. Unmatched junction bases numbered 6, after V lost 3 bases and J lost 5 bases. This CDR3 comprises 14 residues. Germline V lookup: CDR1 MNHEY, CDR2 SVGAGI. The CDR3 protein is CASSYMTGGHEQYF. CDR3 coding DNA: TGTGCCAGCAGTTATATGACGGGGGGGCACGAGCAGTACTTC.

The chain carries TRBV19 and TRBJ2-1, with D tentatively TRBD2 (5 bases). The CDR3 is 16 amino acids. Deletions cut 4 bases from V and 4 bases from J, with 17 bases between. Germline CDR1 LNHDA, CDR2 SQIVND (reference sequence). The CDR3: CASSTRESGFYNEQFF. CDR3 sequence (DNA): TGTGCCAGTAGTACAAGGGAGTCCGGATTTTACAATGAGCAGTTCTTC.

V usage is TRBV27 and J usage is TRBJ2-4, with TRBD1 as a possible D gene (6 bases). The CDR3 has 17 amino acids. V lost 5 bases to trimming and J lost 0 bases, with 17 bases between them. Per the germline V gene, CDR1 is MNHEY and CDR2 is SMNVEV (reference sequence). This CDR3 is CASSPSPGQIAKNIQYF. CDR3 DNA sequence: TGTGCCAGCAGTCCGTCACCGGGACAAATAGCCAAAAACATTCAGTACTTC.

This chain joins TRBV27 and TRBJ2-7, with D maybe TRBD1 (6 bases). V was shortened by 6 bases and J by 3 bases, with 21 bases between the two germline ends. The CDR3 has 16 amino acids. Germline CDR1 is MNHEY and CDR2 is SMNVEV (reference sequence). The CDR3 DNA reads as TGTGCCAGCAGCCCCTATTGGGAACAGGGAGACTACGAGCAGTACTTC. This encodes CASSPYWEQGDYEQYF.